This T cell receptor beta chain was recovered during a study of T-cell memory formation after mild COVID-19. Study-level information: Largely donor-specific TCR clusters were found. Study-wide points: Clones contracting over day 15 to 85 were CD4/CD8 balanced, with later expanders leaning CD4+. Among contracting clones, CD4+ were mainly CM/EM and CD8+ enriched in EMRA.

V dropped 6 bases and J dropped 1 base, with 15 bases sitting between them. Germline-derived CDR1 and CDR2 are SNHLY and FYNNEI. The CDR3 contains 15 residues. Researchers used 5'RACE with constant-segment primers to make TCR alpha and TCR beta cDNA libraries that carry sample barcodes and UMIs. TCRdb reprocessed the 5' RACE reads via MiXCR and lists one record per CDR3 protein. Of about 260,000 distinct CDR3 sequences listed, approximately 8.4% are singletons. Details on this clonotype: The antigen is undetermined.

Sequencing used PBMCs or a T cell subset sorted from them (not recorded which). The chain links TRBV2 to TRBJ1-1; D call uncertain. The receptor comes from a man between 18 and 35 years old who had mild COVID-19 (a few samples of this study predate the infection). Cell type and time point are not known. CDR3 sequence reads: CASSDFRHPNTEAFF. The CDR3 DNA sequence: TGTGCCAGCAGCGACTTCAGACACCCGAACACTGAAGCTTTCTTT. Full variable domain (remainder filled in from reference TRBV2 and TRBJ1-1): EPEVTQTPSHQVTQMGQEVILRCVPISNHLYFYWYRQILGQKVEFLVSFYNNEISEKSEIFDDQFSVERPDGSNFTLKIRSTKLEDSAMYFCASSDFRHPNTEAFFGQGTRLTVV.